This entry lists 3 T cell receptor beta chains sequenced from one sample in a study of identical twins. TCRdb analysed the 5' RACE reads with MiXCR anew, one entry per CDR3 protein. The sample lists approximately 500,000 distinct CDR3 sequences; roughly a quarter were seen once. The sample was also linked to a second study, of T cells expressing NK-cell markers.

Sequences were obtained from CD4+ T cells sorted from blood. The source of these receptors is a woman younger than 30 in good health.

The chain combines TRBV7-8 with TRBJ1-3; D gene ambiguous. CDR3 length: 15 residues. CDR1 and CDR2 from the germline V gene are SGHVS and FQNEAQ. With 1 base removed from V and 0 bases from J, the gap between germline ends came to 7 bases. The CDR3 region has the DNA TGTGCCAGCAGCTTAGGGTGGAGCTCTGGAAACACCATATATTTT. Translation: CASSLGWSSGNTIYF.

This clonotype was counted only a few times. The chain recombines TRBV20-1 with TRBJ1-1; 7 bases are a match to TRBD1. The V gene end was trimmed by 8 bases and the J gene end by 7 bases; junction bases not matched to a gene: 10. Germline lookup yields CDR1 DFQATT and CDR2 SNEGSKA (reference sequence). The CDR3 extends over 12 amino acids. CDR3 bases: TGCAGTTCTTCGACAGGGAACCTTGAAGCTTTCTTT. This gives the protein CSSSTGNLEAFF.

The V and J genes are TRBV3-1 and TRBJ2-2; 9 bases line up with TRBD1. This CDR3 comprises 18 residues. Per the germline V gene, CDR1 is LGHDT and CDR2 is YNNKEL (reference sequence). With V trimmed by 3 bases and J by 0 bases, 8 bases remained unmatched. The CDR3: CASSQGRDRESNTGELFF. DNA for the CDR3: TGTGCCAGCAGCCAGGGACGGGACAGGGAATCGAACACCGGGGAGCTGTTTTTT.